This TCR beta chain came from a study of identical twins. Per germline, CDR1 MNHNS and CDR2 SASEGT. This CDR3 contains 14 residues. J was trimmed by 7 bases and V by 6 bases; bases with no gene match: 6. One entry per CDR3 protein results from TCRdb running MiXCR on the 5' RACE reads. The sample yields about 690,000 distinct CDR3 sequences, around 6.1% seen once. This clonotype has more than one count but fewer than ten. What it binds is not known. Study outcomes and limitations: A cross-sectional statistical analysis, not follow-up of the same donors, supported the conclusions. Fewer insertions were carried by abundant cord blood beta clonotypes, but none was seen in memory repertoires. Models underpredicted monozygotic twin sharing of out-of-frame TCR alpha.

Material: naive T cells sorted from blood. The clonotype was recovered from a man in his late teens or twenties in good health. The rearrangement links TRBV6-1 to TRBJ1-6; TRBD1 matches at 7 bases. In nucleotides, the CDR3 is TGTGCCAGCAGCCCCGACAGGGTAAATTCACCCCTCCACTTT. This codes for CASSPDRVNSPLHF.